The entry below gives a single T cell receptor beta chain sequence along with its context. Its matching antigen is unknown. Treatment of the sample: oral pan-JAK inhibitor, 5-10 mg twice daily. These data are taken from a study of CD8+ T cells in alopecia areata. Study-level points and caveats: It was less clear whether patients shared TCRs than it was in mice, possibly because of HLA. Many expanded lesional clones persisted in scalp and blood during tofacitinib. Scalp clonality and expanded CD8+ clones among the top 100 showed significant decreases with tofacitinib.

Reverse transcribed after extraction, RNA yielded cDNA as the sequencing template. Measured with immunoSEQ multiplex PCR; TCRdb has only the in-frame clones, and not every one. The sample has a few hundred thousand clones; roughly 66% are singletons. V gave up 2 bases and J gave up 7 bases; unmatched junction bases: 10. Germline lookup yields CDR1 MNHEY and CDR2 SMNVEV (reference sequence). This CDR3 is built from 15 residues. Source: CD4+ T cells sorted from blood, taken at week 44, from a patient treated with tofacitinib. This clonotype was obtained from a human donor with alopecia areata. The chain is built from TRBV27 and TRBJ2-5, with 7 bases aligning to TRBD1. DNA of the CDR3: TGTGCCAGCAGTTTACAGGGGGTCGGCGCTGGGACCCAGTACTTC. Protein: CASSLQGVGAGTQYF.